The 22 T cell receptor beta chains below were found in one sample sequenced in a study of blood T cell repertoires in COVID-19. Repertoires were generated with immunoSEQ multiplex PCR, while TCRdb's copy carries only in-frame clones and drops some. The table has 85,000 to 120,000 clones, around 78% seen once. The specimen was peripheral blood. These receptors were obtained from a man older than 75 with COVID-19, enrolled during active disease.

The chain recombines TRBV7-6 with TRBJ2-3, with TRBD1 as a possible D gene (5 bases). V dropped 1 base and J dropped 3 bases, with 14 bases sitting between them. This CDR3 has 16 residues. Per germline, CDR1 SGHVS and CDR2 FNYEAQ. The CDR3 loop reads CASSLEGVSFTDTQYF. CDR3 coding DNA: TGTGCCAGCAGCTTAGAAGGGGTTTCTTTTACAGATACGCAGTATTTT.

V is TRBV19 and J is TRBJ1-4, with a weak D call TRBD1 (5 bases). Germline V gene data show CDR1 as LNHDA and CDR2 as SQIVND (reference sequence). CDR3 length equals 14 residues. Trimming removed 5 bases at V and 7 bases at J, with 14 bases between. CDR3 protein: CASSDRDYGEKLFF. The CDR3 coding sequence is TGTGCCAGTAGTGACCGGGACTACGGTGAAAAACTGTTTTTT.

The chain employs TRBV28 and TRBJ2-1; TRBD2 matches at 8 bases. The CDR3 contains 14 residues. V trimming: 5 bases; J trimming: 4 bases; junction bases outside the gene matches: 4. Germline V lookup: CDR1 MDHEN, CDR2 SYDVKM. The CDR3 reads CASSLGLAYNEQFF. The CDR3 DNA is TGTGCCAGCAGTCTCGGACTAGCATACAATGAGCAGTTCTTC.

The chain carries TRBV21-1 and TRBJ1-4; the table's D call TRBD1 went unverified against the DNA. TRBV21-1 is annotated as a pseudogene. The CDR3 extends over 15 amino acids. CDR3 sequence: CASSTQQGGNEKLFF. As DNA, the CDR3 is TGTGCCAGCAGCACGCAACAGGGGGGGAATGAAAAACTGTTTTTT.

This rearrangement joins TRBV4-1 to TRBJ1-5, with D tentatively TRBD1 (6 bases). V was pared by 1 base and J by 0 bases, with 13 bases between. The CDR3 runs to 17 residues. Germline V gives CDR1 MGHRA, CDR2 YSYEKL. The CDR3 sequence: CASSQAGGHGSNQPQHF. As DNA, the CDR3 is TGCGCCAGCAGCCAAGCCGGGGGGCACGGTAGCAATCAGCCCCAGCATTTT.

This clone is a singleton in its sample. The CDR3 DNA reads TGTGCCAGCAGGGCAGCAGGCATCAGCAAGCAGTACTTC. As protein: CASRAAGISKQYF. The V call is TRBV2, the J call TRBJ2-7; D unresolved. There are 13 residues in the CDR3. Germline V gene data show CDR1 as SNHLY and CDR2 as FYNNEI. Trimming removed 6 bases from V and 8 bases from J, with 17 bases in between.

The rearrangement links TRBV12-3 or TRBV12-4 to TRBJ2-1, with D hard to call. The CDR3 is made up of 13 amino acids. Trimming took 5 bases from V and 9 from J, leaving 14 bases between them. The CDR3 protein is CASSVSVVGEQFF. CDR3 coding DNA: TGTGCCAGCAGTGTTTCGGTGGTTGGTGAGCAGTTCTTC.

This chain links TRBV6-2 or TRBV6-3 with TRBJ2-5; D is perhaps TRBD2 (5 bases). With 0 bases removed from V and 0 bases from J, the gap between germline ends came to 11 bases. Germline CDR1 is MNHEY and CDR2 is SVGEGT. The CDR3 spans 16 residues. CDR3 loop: CASSYSKRSYQETQYF. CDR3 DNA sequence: TGTGCCAGCAGTTACTCCAAGCGGTCGTACCAAGAGACCCAGTACTTC.

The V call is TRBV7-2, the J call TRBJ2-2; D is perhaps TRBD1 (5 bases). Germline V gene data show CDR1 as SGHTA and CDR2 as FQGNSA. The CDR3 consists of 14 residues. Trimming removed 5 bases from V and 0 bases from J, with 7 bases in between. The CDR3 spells CASSPDTNTGELFF. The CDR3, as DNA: TGTGCCAGCAGCCCGGACACGAACACCGGGGAGCTGTTTTTT.

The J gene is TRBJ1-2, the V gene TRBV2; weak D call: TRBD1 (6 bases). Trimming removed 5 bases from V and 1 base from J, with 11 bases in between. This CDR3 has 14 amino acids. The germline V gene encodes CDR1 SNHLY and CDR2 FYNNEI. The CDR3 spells CASSPLQGNYGYTF. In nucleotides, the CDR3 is TGTGCCAGCAGTCCCTTACAGGGTAACTATGGCTACACCTTC.

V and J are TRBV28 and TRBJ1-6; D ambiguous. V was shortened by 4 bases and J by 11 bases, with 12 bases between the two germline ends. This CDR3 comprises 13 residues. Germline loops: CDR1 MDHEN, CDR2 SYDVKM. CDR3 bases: TGTGCCAGCAGTTACCTGGAGGAAACACCCCTCCACTTT. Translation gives CASSYLEETPLHF. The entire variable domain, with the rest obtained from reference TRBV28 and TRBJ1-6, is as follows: DVKVTQSSRYLVKRTGEKVFLECVQDMDHENMFWYRQDPGLGLRLIYFSYDVKMKEKGDIPEGYSVSREKKERFSLILESASTNQTSMYLCASSYLEETPLHFGNGTRLTVT.

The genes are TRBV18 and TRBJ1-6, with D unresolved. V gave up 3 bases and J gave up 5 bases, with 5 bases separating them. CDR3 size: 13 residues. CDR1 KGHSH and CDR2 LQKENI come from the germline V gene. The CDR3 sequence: CASSPRDNSPLHF. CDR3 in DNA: TGTGCCAGCTCACCGCGGGATAATTCACCCCTCCACTTT. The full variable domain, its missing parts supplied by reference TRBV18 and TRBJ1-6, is NAGVMQNPRHLVRRRGQEARLRCSPMKGHSHVYWYRQLPEEGLKFMVYLQKENIIDESGMPKERFSAEFPKEGPSILRIQQVVRGDSAAYFCASSPRDNSPLHFGNGTRLTVT.

In DNA form, the CDR3 reads TGTGCCATCACCGGCGAGGGGGCACACACCGGGGAGCTGTTTTTT. This translates into CAITGEGAHTGELFF. This chain links TRBV10-3 with TRBJ2-2; TRBD1 matches 7 bases. J gave up 3 bases and V 7 bases, and 8 bases lay outside the gene matches. CDR1 is ENHRY, CDR2 SYGVKD, per germline. The CDR3 has 15 residues.

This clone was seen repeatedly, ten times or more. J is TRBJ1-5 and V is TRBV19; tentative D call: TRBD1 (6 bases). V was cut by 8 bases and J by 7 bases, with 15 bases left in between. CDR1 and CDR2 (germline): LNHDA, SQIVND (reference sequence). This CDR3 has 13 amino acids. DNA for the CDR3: TGTGCCAGTTCGAGGGGGTGGGACCAGCCCCAGCATTTT. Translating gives CASSRGWDQPQHF.

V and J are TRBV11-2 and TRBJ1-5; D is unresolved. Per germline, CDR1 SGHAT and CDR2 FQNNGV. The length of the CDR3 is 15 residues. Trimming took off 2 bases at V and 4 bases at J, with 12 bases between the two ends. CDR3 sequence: CASSLYNGGNQPQHF. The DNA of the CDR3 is TGTGCCAGCAGCTTATATAACGGAGGTAATCAGCCCCAGCATTTT.

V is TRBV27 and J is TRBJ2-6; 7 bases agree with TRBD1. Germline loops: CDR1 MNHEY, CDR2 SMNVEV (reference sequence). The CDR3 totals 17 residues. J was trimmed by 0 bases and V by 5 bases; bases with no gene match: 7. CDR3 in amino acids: CASSPTGFPSGANVLTF. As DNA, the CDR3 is TGTGCCAGCAGTCCGACAGGGTTTCCCTCTGGGGCCAACGTCCTGACTTTC.

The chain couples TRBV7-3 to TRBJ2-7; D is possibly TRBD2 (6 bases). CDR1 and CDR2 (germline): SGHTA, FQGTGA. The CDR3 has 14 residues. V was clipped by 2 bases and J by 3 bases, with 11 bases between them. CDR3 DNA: TGTGCCAGCAGCTTATTTCCTAGCGACTACGAGCAGTACTTC. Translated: CASSLFPSDYEQYF.

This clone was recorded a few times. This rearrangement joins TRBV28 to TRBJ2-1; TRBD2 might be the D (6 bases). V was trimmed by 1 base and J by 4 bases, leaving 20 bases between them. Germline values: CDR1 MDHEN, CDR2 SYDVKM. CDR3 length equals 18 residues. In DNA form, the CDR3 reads TGTGCCAGCAGTTTATTCCCCACTAGCCGGCGGGGATACAATGAGCAGTTCTTC. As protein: CASSLFPTSRRGYNEQFF.

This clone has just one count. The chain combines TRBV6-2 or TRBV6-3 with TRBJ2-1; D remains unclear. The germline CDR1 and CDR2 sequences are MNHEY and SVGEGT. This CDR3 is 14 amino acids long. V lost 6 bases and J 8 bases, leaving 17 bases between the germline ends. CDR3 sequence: CASSPIVRVHEQFF. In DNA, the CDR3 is TGTGCCAGCAGCCCCATAGTGCGAGTTCATGAGCAGTTCTTC.

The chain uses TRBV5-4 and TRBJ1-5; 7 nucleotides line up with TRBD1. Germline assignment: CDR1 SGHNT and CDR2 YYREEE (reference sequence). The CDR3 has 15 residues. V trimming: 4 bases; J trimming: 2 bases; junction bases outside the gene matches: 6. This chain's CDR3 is CASSVQGLGNQPQHF. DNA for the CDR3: TGTGCCAGCAGCGTACAGGGGTTAGGCAATCAGCCCCAGCATTTT.

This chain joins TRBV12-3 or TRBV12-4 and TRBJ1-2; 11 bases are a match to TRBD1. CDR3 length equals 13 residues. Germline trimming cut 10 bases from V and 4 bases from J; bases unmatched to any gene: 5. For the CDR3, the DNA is TGTGCCACCCGGACAGGGGGCCTCTATGGCTACACCTTC. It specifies CATRTGGLYGYTF.

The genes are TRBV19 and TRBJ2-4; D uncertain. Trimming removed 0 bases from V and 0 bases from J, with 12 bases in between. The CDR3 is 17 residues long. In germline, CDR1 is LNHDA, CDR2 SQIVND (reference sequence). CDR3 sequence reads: CASSIDPPRRAKNIQYF. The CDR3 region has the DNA TGTGCCAGTAGTATAGACCCTCCACGTAGAGCCAAAAACATTCAGTACTTC.